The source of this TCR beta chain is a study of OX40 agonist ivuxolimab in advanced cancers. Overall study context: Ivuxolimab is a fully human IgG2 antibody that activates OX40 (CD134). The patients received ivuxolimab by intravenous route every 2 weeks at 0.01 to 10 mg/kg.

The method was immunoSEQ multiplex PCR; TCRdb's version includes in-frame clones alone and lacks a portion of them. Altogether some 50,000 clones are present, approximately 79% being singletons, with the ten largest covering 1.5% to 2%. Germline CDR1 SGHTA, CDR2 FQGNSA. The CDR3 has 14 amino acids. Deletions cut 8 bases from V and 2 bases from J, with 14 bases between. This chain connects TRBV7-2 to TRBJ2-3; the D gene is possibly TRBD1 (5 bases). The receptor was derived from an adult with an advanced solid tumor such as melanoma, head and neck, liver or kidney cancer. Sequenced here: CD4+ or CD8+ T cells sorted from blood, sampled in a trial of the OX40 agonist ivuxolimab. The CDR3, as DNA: TGTGCCAGCCAAAGGGGATTAGCCACAGATACGCAGTATTTT. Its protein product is CASQRGLATDTQYF.